This is a list of T cell receptor beta chains from one sample in a study of identical twins' blood T cells. One entry per CDR3 protein results from TCRdb running MiXCR on the 5' RACE reads. The sample contains roughly 340,000 distinct CDR3 sequences, 28% of which appear only once. The sequenced sample consisted of PBMCs. The receptors shown here come from a woman aged 18-49 years in good health. The CDR3 runs from the conserved cysteine through the conserved F or W. D genes are given only for firm matches. Not all rows give a size; the values are once, few, many and, for expanded clones, a class.

- TRBJ2-3 TRBV5-5 - TGTGCCAGCAGCTTAACTAGCTACGATACGCAGTATTTT CASSLTSYDTQYF
TRBD1 TRBJ2-1 TRBV28 few TGTGCCAGCAGTTTTATAGTTGACAGGGGGTTTTGGGGTGAGCAGTTCTTC CASSFIVDRGFWGEQFF
- TRBJ2-7 TRBV9 many TGTGCCAGCAGCTCCTCTTCGGGGGCCTACGAGCAGTACTTC CASSSSSGAYEQYF
- TRBJ2-1 TRBV4-1 - TGCGCCAGCAGCCCTTTTAGCGGAAGCTCCTACAATGAGCAGTTCTTC CASSPFSGSSYNEQFF
TRBD2 TRBJ2-2 TRBV20-1 - TGCAGTGCTAGCCCAGGACTAGCGGACGGGGAGCTGTTTTTT CSASPGLADGELFF
- TRBJ2-5 TRBV9 few TGTGCCAGCAGCGCTAGTAGATCTCACACACAAGAGACCCAGTACTTC CASSASRSHTQETQYF
- TRBJ1-5 TRBV20-1 few TGCAGTGTCTCGCATGGGTTGGGGAATCAGCCCCAGCATTTT CSVSHGLGNQPQHF
- TRBJ2-7 TRBV13 - TGTGCCAGCAGAGCCAGCTCAACTACCTACGAGCAGTACTTC CASRASSTTYEQYF
TRBD2 TRBJ2-1 TRBV20-1 - TGCAGTGCTAGTGAGGCTAGCGGGGCTGAGCAGTTCTTC CSASEASGAEQFF
- TRBJ1-2 TRBV19 - TGTGCCAGTAGTATGAGGACGGCAGGCTACACCTTC CASSMRTAGYTF
TRBD2 TRBJ2-3 TRBV10-3 - TGTGCCATCAGCCCATCTGACGTACTAGCGAGGACAGATACGCAGTATTTT CAISPSDVLARTDTQYF
- TRBJ2-3 TRBV6-5 few TGTGCCAGCAGTAATCAGGGCTTAATCAATCGTACGCAGTATTTT CASSNQGLINRTQYF
TRBD2 TRBJ2-7 TRBV12-3/TRBV12-4 many TGTGCCAGCAGACGTACTAGCGTCCACGAGCAGTACTTC CASRRTSVHEQYF
- TRBJ2-1 TRBV24-1 few TGTGCCACCAGTGATCTAACCCGACGGCAGTTCTTC CATSDLTRRQFF
- TRBJ1-2 TRBV19 - TGTACCAGTAGCTACCCCTTGGACCGTTCCGGCTACACCTTC CTSSYPLDRSGYTF
- TRBJ2-7 TRBV7-2 - TGTGCCAGCAGCTTAACAATAAACGAGCAGTACTTC CASSLTINEQYF
TRBD2 TRBJ2-2 TRBV6-1 - TGTGCCAGCAGTGAAGTGTCGGGGGGCACCGGGGAGCTGTTTTTT CASSEVSGGTGELFF
- TRBJ1-1 TRBV7-2 few TGTGCCAGCAGCTTTCCAGGAATTACTGAAGCTTTCTTT CASSFPGITEAFF
- TRBJ1-2 TRBV4-2 few TGTGCCAGCAGCCAAGGCCTTGGGCAATCCTATGGCTACACCTTC CASSQGLGQSYGYTF
TRBD1 TRBJ1-5 TRBV20-1 few TGCAGTGCTCAGAGGGGGCGCGGGAGCAATCAGCCCCAGCATTTT CSAQRGRGSNQPQHF
- TRBJ2-7 TRBV11-1 - TGTACCAGCAGCTTGGTTGAGGGTTCGAACGAGCAGTACTTC CTSSLVEGSNEQYF
TRBD1 TRBJ2-3 TRBV6-1 - TGTGCCAGCAGTAGGGACAGGGGGCCTGATACGCAGTATTTT CASSRDRGPDTQYF
- TRBJ1-3 TRBV29-1 - TGCAGCGTTGTTGGATCCGCCGCCTCTGGAAACACCATATATTTT CSVVGSAASGNTIYF
- TRBJ1-1 TRBV24-1 - TGTGTCACCAGTGATTGGGGGGGACCGGGCCGCCCTTCAATGATGAACACTGAAGCTTTCTTT CVTSDWGGPGRPSMMNTEAFF
TRBD1 TRBJ1-5 TRBV5-1 - TGCGCCAGCAGCTTGGGCGGAGGGGGCGTCAATCAGCCCCAGCATTTT CASSLGGGGVNQPQHF
- TRBJ2-2 TRBV4-3 - TGCGCCACCGGCGGAGGGAACACCGGGGAGCTGTTTTTT CATGGGNTGELFF
- TRBJ1-1 TRBV7-9 - TGTGCCAGCAGTGAACCCGGGAGTAGCCCTGAAGCTTTCTTT CASSEPGSSPEAFF
- TRBJ1-5 TRBV4-3 few TGCGCCAGCAGCCAAGATATTGGGCATAACAATCAGCCCCAGCATTTT CASSQDIGHNNQPQHF
- TRBJ1-2 TRBV4-3 - TGCGCCAGCAGCCAAGAGTCCAGGAACTATGGCTGCACCTTC CASSQESRNYGCTF
- TRBJ1-4 TRBV11-2 - TGTGCCAGCAGCTCCGGGAAGGTCCCAACTAATGAAAAACTGTTTTTT CASSSGKVPTNEKLFF
- TRBJ2-3 TRBV21-1 - TGTGCCAGCAGCAAATGGAAGGGAGTGGAAGATACGCAGTATTTT CASSKWKGVEDTQYF
- TRBJ1-2 TRBV20-1 - TGCAGTGCTAGAGAAAGGGAGGACTATGGCTACACCTTC CSAREREDYGYTF
- TRBJ1-1 TRBV18 - TGTGCCAGCTCACCAAACAGGGAAGGTTCGGCTGAAGCTTTCTTT CASSPNREGSAEAFF
- TRBJ1-1 TRBV13 - TGTGCCAGCAGCGCACTGAACACTGAAGCTTTCTTT CASSALNTEAFF
- TRBJ2-7 TRBV20-1 few TGCAGTGCTAGAGCTACTTTAACCTACGAGCAGTACTTC CSARATLTYEQYF
- TRBJ2-1 TRBV11-2 few TGTGCCAGCAGCTTAAACGAGGGCCGTAGCTCCTACAATGAGCAGTTCTTC CASSLNEGRSSYNEQFF
- TRBJ1-1 TRBV3-1 once TGTACCAGCACCACGGAAAAAGCTTTCTTT CTSTTEKAFF
- TRBJ2-2 TRBV5-1 few TGCGCCAGCAGCCCAAGTCCCCTAATAAAGCGTAACACCGGGGAGCTGTTTTTT CASSPSPLIKRNTGELFF
TRBD1 TRBJ1-1 TRBV5-1 - TGCGCCAGCAGCGGGGGGACAGGGTTGAACACTGAAGCTTTCTTT CASSGGTGLNTEAFF
TRBD1 TRBJ2-1 TRBV6-1 - TGTGCCAGCAGTGTTCGGTACAGGGGAGAGGGTGAGCAGTTCTTC CASSVRYRGEGEQFF
TRBD1 TRBJ1-4 TRBV12-3/TRBV12-4 few TGTGCCAGCAGTCCCGCCGGGACAGGGGAACCAAAACTGTTTTTT CASSPAGTGEPKLFF
- TRBJ1-2 TRBV5-1 - TGCGCCAGCAGCCCCCTCCACCGTTCCCCGTACTATGGCTACACCTTC CASSPLHRSPYYGYTF
TRBD2 TRBJ2-4 TRBV27 - TGTGCCAGCAGTTTAACGGGAGGGCCCTCGGCCAAAAACATTCAGTACTTC CASSLTGGPSAKNIQYF
- TRBJ1-5 TRBV2 - TGTGCCAGCAGTGTCAGGGCGATTACGCCCCAGCATTTT CASSVRAITPQHF
TRBD2 TRBJ2-1 TRBV5-1 many TGCGCCAGTTCGGGACTAGCGGCAGGGAATGAGCAGTTCTTC CASSGLAAGNEQFF
TRBD1 TRBJ1-3 TRBV7-4 - TGTGCCAGCAGCTTAGGACAGGGAAGTATTTCTGGAAACACCATATATTTT CASSLGQGSISGNTIYF
- TRBJ2-3 TRBV20-1 few TGCAGTGCATGGGGGGCGAGCGCAGATACGCAGTATTTT CSAWGASADTQYF
- TRBJ1-6 TRBV12-3/TRBV12-4 few TGTGCCAGCAGTCAAGGGACTTCACCCCTCCACTTT CASSQGTSPLHF
TRBD1 TRBJ2-3 TRBV5-5 few TGTGCCAGCAGCTTGGTCCCGGGACAGGGGTTCGCAGATACGCAGTATTTT CASSLVPGQGFADTQYF
- TRBJ2-5 TRBV6-6 many TGTGCCAGCAGTGGGGGGACTGTCAATCTAGAGACCCAGTACTTC CASSGGTVNLETQYF
- TRBJ1-1 TRBV6-5 few TGTGCCAGCAGTTACTTCCCAGGGGCCCGGAACACTGAAGCTTTCTTT CASSYFPGARNTEAFF
- TRBJ2-3 TRBV20-1 - TGCAGTGCTATAGCACGGCAAATTGGGGATACGCAGTATTTT CSAIARQIGDTQYF
- TRBJ1-5 TRBV20-1 few TGCAGTGCTAGACCACTGTCCGGGGTTGACGATCAGCCCCAGCATTTT CSARPLSGVDDQPQHF